This T cell receptor beta chain was recovered during a study of PD-1 blockade in classical Hodgkin lymphoma. Regarding the study as a whole: Factors driving the repertoire differences, possibly disease activity or prior therapy, remain undefined. Complete responders entered with baseline diversity on par with newly diagnosed patients, the results showed.

Clones were sequenced by immunoSEQ multiplex PCR, and TCRdb holds only the in-frame ones, with some missing. The profile covers about 94,000 clones, with roughly nine tenths appearing a single time and around 11% taken by the ten largest. Trimming removed 7 bases from V and 9 bases from J, with 13 bases in between. Germline V gene lookup returns CDR1 MDHEN and CDR2 SYDVKM. The CDR3 is 11 amino acids. Every patient had relapsed following autologous stem cell transplantation, and cohorts differed in brentuximab vedotin exposure. For this clone: What it binds is not known.

The sequencing here drew on peripheral blood mononuclear cells (PBMCs), taken before the second cycle of nivolumab. This sequence joins TRBV28 and TRBJ2-7; D not resolved. This clonotype originated in a human donor with classical Hodgkin lymphoma. Here the CDR3 DNA reads TGTGCCAGCACCGCCCACTATGTGCAGTACTTC. It encodes CASTAHYVQYF.